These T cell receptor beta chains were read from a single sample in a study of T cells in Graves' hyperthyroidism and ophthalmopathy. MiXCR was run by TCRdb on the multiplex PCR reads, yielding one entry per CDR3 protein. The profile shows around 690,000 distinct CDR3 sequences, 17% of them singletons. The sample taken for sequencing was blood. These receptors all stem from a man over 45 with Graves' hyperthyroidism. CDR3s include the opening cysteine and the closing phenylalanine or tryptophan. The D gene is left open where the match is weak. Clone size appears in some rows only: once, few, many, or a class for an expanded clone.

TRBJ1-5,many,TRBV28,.,TGTGCCAGCAGTCTCCCGACCCCGAGGGCCCAGCATTTT,CASSLPTPRAQHF
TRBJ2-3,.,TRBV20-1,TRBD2,TGCAGTGCTCCCGGGACTAGCGGGAGGGGATCAGATACGCAGTATTTT,CSAPGTSGRGSDTQYF
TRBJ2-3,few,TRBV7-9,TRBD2,TGTGCCAGCAGCGCCCTCCTAGCGGGAGTAACAGATACGCAGTATTTT,CASSALLAGVTDTQYF
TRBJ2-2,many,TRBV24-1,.,TGTGCCACCAGTGACCCTGGACTGACCGGGGAGCTGTTTTTT,CATSDPGLTGELFF
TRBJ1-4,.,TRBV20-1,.,TGCAGTGCTATTAATCCCCGGGGAGACGAAAAACTGTTTTTT,CSAINPRGDEKLFF
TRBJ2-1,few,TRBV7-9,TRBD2,TGTGCCAGCAGCTCGGGACTAGCTAAAGGAGGCTACAATGAGCAGTTCTTC,CASSSGLAKGGYNEQFF
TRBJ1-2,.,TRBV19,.,TGTGCCAGCAGTAACCGCTATGGCTACACCTTC,CASSNRYGYTF
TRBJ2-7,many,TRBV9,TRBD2,TGTGCCAGCAGCCTAGGGACTAGCGGGAGGGCCTACCCCTACGAGCAGTACTTC,CASSLGTSGRAYPYEQYF
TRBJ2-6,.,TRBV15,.,TGTGCCACCAGCCCCCATGGGCCTCGTAGCTCTGGGGCCAACGTCCTGACTTTC,CATSPHGPRSSGANVLTF
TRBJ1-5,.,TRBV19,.,TGTGCCAGTAAGGGGATTAGCAATCAGCCCCAGCATTTT,CASKGISNQPQHF
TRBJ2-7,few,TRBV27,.,TGTGCCAGCAGTGACACGAGTAGCGGTTACGAGCAGTACTTC,CASSDTSSGYEQYF
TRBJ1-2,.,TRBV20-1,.,TGCAGCGCTGACTCCGGGACTGTCGGGGGTGTATATGGCTACACCTTC,CSADSGTVGGVYGYTF
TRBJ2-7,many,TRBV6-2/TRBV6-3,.,TGTGCCAGCAGCCCGAGGTGGGAAGGGTCCTACGAGCAGTACTTC,CASSPRWEGSYEQYF
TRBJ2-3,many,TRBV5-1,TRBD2,TGCGCCAGCAGCCTCCCCACTAGCGGAGCCACAGATACGCAGTATTTT,CASSLPTSGATDTQYF
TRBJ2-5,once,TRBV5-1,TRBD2,TGCGCCAGCAGCTCCCGGCCCGGGGGGGAGACCCAGTACTTC,CASSSRPGGETQYF
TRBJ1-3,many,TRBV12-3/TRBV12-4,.,TGTGCCAGCAGTTCCCCGAGACTTCCGTCCGGGCGGTACTCTGGAAACACCATATATTTT,CASSSPRLPSGRYSGNTIYF
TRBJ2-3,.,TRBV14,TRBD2,TGTGCCAGCAGCCAAACTAGCGGGAGTTGGAACACAGATACGCAGTATTTT,CASSQTSGSWNTDTQYF
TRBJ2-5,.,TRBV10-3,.,TGTGCCATCAGGCCCGACAGGATGCTAGGAGAGACCCAGTACTTC,CAIRPDRMLGETQYF
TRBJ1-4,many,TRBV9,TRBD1,TGTGCCAGCAGCGTAGGGGACAGGGGTGAAAAACTGTTTTTT,CASSVGDRGEKLFF
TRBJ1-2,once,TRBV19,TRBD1,TGTGCCAGTAGTATCGACAGGGATAGCGGCTACACCTTC,CASSIDRDSGYTF
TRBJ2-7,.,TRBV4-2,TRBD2,TGTGCCAGCAGCCAAGTTACAGCGGGAGCTGGGAACTACGAGCAGTACTTC,CASSQVTAGAGNYEQYF
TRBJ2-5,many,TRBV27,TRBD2,TGTGCCAGCAGTTTATACCAAGCTAGCGGGAGTTTAGAGACCCAGTACTTC,CASSLYQASGSLETQYF
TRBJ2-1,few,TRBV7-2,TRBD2,TGTGCCAGCCTAGCGGGAGGTCTTGAGCAGTTCTTC,CASLAGGLEQFF
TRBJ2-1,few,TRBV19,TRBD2,TGTGCCAGTAGTATAGACACGACTAGCGACCACATATCCTACAATGAGCAGTTCTTC,CASSIDTTSDHISYNEQFF
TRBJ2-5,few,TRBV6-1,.,TGTGCCAGCAGGATTCCGGACGTGGTCGGGACCCAGTACTTC,CASRIPDVVGTQYF
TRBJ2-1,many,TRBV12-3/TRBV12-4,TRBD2,TGTGCCAGCAGTTGGACTAGCGGGTACTACAATGAGCAGTTCTTC,CASSWTSGYYNEQFF
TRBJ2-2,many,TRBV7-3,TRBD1,TGTGCCAGCAAAGGGACAGCAAACACCGGGGAGCTGTTTTTT,CASKGTANTGELFF
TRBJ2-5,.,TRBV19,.,TGTGCCAGTTTTTCTCGAGGTGGGACCCAGTACTTC,CASFSRGGTQYF
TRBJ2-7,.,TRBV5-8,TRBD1,TGTGCCAGCATCACAACCGGGACAGAATCCTACGAGCAGTACTTC,CASITTGTESYEQYF
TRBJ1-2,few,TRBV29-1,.,TGCAGCGCTCCGGTTTCCTATGGCTACACCTTC,CSAPVSYGYTF
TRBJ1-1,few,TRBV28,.,TGTGTCACTGGTGGCGGCTCGAACACTGAAGCTTTCTTT,CVTGGGSNTEAFF
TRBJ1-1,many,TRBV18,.,TGTGCCAGCTCACCACCGTCTACAGCGAACACTGAAGCTTTCTTT,CASSPPSTANTEAFF
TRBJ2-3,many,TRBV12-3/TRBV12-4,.,TGTGCCAGCAGTTCGAGGAGTAGCACAGATACGCAGTATTTT,CASSSRSSTDTQYF
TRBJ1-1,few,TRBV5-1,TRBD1,TGCGCCAGCAGCTTGGCGGTGACAGGGAATACTGAAGCTTTCTTT,CASSLAVTGNTEAFF
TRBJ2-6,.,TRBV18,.,TGTGCCAGCTCACCATATTATACAGGGCCCAGCTCTGGGGCCAACGTCCTGACTTTC,CASSPYYTGPSSGANVLTF
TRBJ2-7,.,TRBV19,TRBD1,TGTGCCAGTAGTCCTAAAGGGGGCGTTGTCTACGAGCAGTACTTC,CASSPKGGVVYEQYF
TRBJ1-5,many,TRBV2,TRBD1,TGTGCCAGCAGTGGACAGGGAACGAATCAGCCCCAGCATTTT,CASSGQGTNQPQHF
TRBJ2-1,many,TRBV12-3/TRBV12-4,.,TGTGCCAGCAGTGCCGGCGGAGGGAATGAGCAGTTCTTC,CASSAGGGNEQFF
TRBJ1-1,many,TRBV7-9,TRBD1,TGTGCCAGCAGCCCTCGGACAGGGGAGGAGTCGCGGAACACTGAAGCTTTCTTT,CASSPRTGEESRNTEAFF
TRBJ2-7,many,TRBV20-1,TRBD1,TGCAGTGCTAGTCAGGGGGCGGGCCACGAGCAGTACTTC,CSASQGAGHEQYF
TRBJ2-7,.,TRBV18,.,TGTGCCAGCTCACCGGCAGGGGCCGAACGGGAGCAGTACTTC,CASSPAGAEREQYF
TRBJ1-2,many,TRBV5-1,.,TGCGCCAGCAGTTACCGCGACGGGAGAGTTGATAACAACTATGGCTACACCTTC,CASSYRDGRVDNNYGYTF
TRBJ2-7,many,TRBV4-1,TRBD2,TGCGCCAGCAGCCCGGGACTAGCGGGCTTTGGTGTGGGGCAGTACTTC,CASSPGLAGFGVGQYF
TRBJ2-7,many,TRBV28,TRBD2,TGTGCCAGCAGGGCGGGTGGACTAGCGGGAGATTACTACGAGCAGTACTTC,CASRAGGLAGDYYEQYF
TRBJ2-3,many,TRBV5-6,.,TGTGCCAGCAGCTTGCTGACGGAGTTCACGCAGTATTTT,CASSLLTEFTQYF
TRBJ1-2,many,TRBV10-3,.,TGTGCCATCAGCGCCGGGACTATAGGATTATATGGCTACACCTTC,CAISAGTIGLYGYTF
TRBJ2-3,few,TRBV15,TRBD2,TGTGCCACCAGCAGAGATTGGGCGGGAGCGGGCACAGATACGCAGTATTTT,CATSRDWAGAGTDTQYF
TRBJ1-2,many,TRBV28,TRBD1,TGTGCCAGCAGTATTGGGACAGGGGTTAGCGGCTACACCTTC,CASSIGTGVSGYTF